The clone carrying this T cell receptor (beta chain) was found a few times. As yet, its antigen is unknown. The junction shows a germline mismatch at one end, possibly a read error. This entry is derived from a study of CD8+ T cells in alopecia areata. Germline CDR1 is SGHRS and CDR2 is YFSETQ. CDR3 length equals 12 residues. It was cDNA, reverse transcribed from extracted RNA, that served as the sequencing template. Clones were read by immunoSEQ multiplex PCR, and TCRdb kept only the in-frame ones, dropping some. The sample carries about 110,000 clones, around 59% recorded once. The study's findings and limits: Resident alphabeta T-cell populations of normal skin are likewise subject to sequencing in scalp samples. Patients showed less clear TCR sequence sharing than mice, possibly partly because of HLA diversity. Clonality exceeded that of normal scalp in lesional scalp, most notably in alopecia totalis/universalis.

This TCR came from a human donor in good health. The rearrangement joins TRBV5-1 to TRBJ2-7; D gene ambiguous. Sequenced material: CD8+ T cells sorted from blood. This CDR3 reads CASSFSVDEQYF. Here the CDR3 DNA reads TGTGCCAGCAGCTTTTCAGTGGACGAGCAGTACTTC.